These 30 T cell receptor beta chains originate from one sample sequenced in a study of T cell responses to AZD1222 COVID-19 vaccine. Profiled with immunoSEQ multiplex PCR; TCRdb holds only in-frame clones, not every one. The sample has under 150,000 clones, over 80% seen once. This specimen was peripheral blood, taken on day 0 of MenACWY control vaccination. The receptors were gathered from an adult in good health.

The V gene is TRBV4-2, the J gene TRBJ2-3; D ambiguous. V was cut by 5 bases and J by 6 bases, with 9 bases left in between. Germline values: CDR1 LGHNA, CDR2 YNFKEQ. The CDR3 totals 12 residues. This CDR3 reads CASSASQDTQYF. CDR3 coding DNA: TGTGCCAGCAGCGCGTCCCAGGATACGCAGTATTTT.

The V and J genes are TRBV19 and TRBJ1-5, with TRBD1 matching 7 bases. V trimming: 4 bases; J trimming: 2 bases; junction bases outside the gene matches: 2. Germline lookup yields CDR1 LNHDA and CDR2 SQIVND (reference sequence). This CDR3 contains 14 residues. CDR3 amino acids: CASSTDRGNQPQHF. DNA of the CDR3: TGTGCCAGTAGTACCGACAGGGGCAATCAGCCCCAGCATTTT.

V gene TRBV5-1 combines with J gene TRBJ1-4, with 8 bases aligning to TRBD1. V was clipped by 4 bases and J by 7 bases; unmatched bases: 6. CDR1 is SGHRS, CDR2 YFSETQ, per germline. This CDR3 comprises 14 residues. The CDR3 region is CASSRTGKGEKLFF. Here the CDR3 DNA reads TGCGCCAGCAGCCGGACAGGGAAAGGTGAAAAACTGTTTTTT. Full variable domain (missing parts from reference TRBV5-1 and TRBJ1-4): KAGVTQTPRYLIKTRGQQVTLSCSPISGHRSVSWYQQTPGQGLQFLFEYFSETQRNKGNFPGRFSGRQFSNSRSEMNVSTLELGDSALYLCASSRTGKGEKLFFGSGTQLSVL.

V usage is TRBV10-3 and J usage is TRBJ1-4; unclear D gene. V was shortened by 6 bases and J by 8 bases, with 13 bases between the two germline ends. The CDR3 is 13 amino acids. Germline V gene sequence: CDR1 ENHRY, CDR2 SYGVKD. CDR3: CAIRAGLREKLFF. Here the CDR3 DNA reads TGTGCCATCAGGGCAGGTTTACGGGAAAAACTGTTTTTT.

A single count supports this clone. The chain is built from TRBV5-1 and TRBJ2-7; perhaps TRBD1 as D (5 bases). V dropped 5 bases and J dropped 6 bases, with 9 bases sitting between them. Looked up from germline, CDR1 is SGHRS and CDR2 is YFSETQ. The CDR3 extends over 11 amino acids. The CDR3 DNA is TGCGCCAGCAGTTTTAGGGGCGAGCAGTACTTC. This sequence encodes CASSFRGEQYF. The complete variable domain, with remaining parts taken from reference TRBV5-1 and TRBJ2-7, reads KAGVTQTPRYLIKTRGQQVTLSCSPISGHRSVSWYQQTPGQGLQFLFEYFSETQRNKGNFPGRFSGRQFSNSRSEMNVSTLELGDSALYLCASSFRGEQYFGPGTRLTVT.

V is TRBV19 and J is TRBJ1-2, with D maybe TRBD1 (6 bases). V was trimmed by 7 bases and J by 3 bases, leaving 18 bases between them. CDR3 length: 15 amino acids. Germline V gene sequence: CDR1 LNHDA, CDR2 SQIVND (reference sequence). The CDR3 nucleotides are TGTGCCAGTACCCCGAGCCGGGACACTCACTATGGCTACACCTTC. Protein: CASTPSRDTHYGYTF.

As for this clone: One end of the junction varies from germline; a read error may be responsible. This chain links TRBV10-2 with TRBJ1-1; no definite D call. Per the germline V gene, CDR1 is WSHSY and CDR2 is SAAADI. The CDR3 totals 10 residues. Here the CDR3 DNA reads TGTGCAGCGGGGAGGACTGAAGCTTTCTTT. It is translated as CAAGRTEAFF.

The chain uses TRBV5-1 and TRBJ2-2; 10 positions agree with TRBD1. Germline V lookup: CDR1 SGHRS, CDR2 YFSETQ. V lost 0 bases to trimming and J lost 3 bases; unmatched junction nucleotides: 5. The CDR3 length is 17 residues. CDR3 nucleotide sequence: TGCGCCAGCAGCTTGGGCCGCGGGACAGGGGACACCGGGGAGCTGTTTTTT. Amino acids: CASSLGRGTGDTGELFF.

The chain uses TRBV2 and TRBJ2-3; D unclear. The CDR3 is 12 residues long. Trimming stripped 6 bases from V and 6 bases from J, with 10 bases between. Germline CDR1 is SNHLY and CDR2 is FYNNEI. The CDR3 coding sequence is TGTGCCAGCAGCAGTAGCAGCGATACGCAGTATTTT. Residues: CASSSSSDTQYF.

The CDR3 loop is CASSLVAQGREKLFF. For the CDR3, the DNA is TGTGCCAGCAGCTTAGTGGCCCAGGGGCGGGAAAAACTGTTTTTT. The chain is built from TRBV7-2 and TRBJ1-4; possible D gene TRBD1, 6 bases. Germline-derived CDR1 and CDR2 are SGHTA and FQGNSA. The CDR3 length is 15 residues. V lost 1 base to trimming and J lost 8 bases, with 14 bases between them.

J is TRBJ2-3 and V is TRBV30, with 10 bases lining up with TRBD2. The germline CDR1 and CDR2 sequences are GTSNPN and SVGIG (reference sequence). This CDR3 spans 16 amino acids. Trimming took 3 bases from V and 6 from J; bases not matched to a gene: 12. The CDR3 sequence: CAWSNRLAGPGDTQYF. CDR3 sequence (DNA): TGTGCCTGGAGCAATAGACTAGCGGGCCCCGGGGATACGCAGTATTTT. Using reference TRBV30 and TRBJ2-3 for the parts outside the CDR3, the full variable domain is SQTIHQWPATLVQPVGSPLSLECTVEGTSNPNLYWYRQAAGRGLQLLFYSVGIGQISSEVPQNLSASRPQDRQFILSSKKLLLSDSGFYLCAWSNRLAGPGDTQYFGPGTRLTVL.

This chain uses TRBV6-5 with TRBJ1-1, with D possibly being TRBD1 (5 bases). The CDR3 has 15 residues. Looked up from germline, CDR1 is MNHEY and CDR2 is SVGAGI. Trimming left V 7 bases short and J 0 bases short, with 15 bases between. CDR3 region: CASKWEGAVNTEAFF. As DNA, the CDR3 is TGTGCCAGCAAATGGGAAGGGGCAGTGAACACTGAAGCTTTCTTT.

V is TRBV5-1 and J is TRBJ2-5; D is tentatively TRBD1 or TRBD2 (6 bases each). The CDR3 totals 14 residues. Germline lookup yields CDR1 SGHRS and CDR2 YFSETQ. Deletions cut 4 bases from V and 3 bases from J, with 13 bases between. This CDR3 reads CASSPGGEKETQYF. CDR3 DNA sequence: TGCGCCAGCAGCCCCGGGGGCGAAAAAGAGACCCAGTACTTC.

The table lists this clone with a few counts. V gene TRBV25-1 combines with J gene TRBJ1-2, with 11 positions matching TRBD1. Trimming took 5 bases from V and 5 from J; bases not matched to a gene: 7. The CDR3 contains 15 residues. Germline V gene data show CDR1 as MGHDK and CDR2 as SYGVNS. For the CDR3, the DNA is TGTGCCAGCAGTTCTACGGACAGGGGGCTGTATGGCTACACCTTC. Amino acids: CASSSTDRGLYGYTF.

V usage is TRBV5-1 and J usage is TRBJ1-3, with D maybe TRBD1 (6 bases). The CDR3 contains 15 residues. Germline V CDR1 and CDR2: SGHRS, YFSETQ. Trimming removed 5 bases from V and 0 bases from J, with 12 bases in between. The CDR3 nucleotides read TGCGCCAGCAGTCTCTCAGGGGTCTCTGGAAACACCATATATTTT. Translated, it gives CASSLSGVSGNTIYF.

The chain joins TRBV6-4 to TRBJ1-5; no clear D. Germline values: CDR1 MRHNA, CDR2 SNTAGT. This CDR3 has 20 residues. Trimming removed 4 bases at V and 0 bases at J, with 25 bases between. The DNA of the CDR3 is TGTGCCAGCAGTGCCCTTCTCTCTGGGGTGAGGATGGATAGCAATCAGCCCCAGCATTTT. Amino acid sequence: CASSALLSGVRMDSNQPQHF.

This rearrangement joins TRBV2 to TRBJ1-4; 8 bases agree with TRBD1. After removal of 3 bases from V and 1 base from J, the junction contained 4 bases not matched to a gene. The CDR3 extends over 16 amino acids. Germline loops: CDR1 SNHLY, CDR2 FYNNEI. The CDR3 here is CASSEDRVGTNEKLFF. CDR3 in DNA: TGTGCCAGCAGTGAGGACAGGGTTGGAACTAATGAAAAACTGTTTTTT.

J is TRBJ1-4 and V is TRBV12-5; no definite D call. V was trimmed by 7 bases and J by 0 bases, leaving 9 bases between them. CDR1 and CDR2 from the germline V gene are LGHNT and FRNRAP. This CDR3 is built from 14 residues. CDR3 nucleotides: TGTGCTAGTGACCGCAACCCAACTAATGAAAAACTGTTTTTT. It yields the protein CASDRNPTNEKLFF.

The CDR3 sequence is CASSPMLGSSSYEQYF. Written as DNA, the CDR3 is TGTGCCAGCAGCCCGATGCTGGGAAGTAGCTCCTACGAGCAGTACTTC. This chain links TRBV5-8 with TRBJ2-7; D not certain. CDR3 length: 16 residues. In germline, CDR1 is SGHTS, CDR2 YDEGEE. Trimming stripped 4 bases from V and 0 bases from J, with 17 bases between.

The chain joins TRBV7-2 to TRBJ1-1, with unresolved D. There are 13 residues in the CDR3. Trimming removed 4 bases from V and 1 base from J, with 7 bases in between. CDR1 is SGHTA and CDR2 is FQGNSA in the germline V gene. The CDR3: CASSYDRNTEAFF. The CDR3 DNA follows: TGTGCCAGCAGCTACGACCGGAACACTGAAGCTTTCTTT.

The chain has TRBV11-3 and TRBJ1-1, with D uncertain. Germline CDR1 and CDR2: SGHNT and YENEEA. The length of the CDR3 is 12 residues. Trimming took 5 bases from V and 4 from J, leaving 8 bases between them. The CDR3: CASSPRTTEAFF. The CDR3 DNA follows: TGTGCCAGCAGCCCTAGGACCACTGAAGCTTTCTTT.

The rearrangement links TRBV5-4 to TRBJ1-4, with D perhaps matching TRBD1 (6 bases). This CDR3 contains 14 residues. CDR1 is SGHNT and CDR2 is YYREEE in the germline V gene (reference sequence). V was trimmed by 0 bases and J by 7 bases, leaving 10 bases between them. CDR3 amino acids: CASSLGRGSEKLFF. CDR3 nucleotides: TGTGCCAGCAGCTTGGGCAGGGGTAGTGAAAAACTGTTTTTT.

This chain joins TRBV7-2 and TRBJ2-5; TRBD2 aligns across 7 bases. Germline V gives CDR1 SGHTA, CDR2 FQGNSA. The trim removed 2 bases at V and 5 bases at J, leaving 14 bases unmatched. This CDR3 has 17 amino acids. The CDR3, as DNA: TGTGCCAGCAGCTTATCAGGTGGCGGGAGAGTCGGGGAGACCCAGTACTTC. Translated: CASSLSGGGRVGETQYF. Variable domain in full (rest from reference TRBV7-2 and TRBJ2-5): GAGVSQSPSNKVTEKGKDVELRCDPISGHTALYWYRQSLGQGLEFLIYFQGNSAPDKSGLPSDRFSAERTGGSVSTLTIQRTQQEDSAVYLCASSLSGGGRVGETQYFGPGTRLLVL.

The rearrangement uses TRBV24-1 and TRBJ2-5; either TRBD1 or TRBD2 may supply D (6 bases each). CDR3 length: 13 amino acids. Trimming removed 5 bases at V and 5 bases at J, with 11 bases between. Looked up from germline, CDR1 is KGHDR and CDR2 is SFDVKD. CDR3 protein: CATSAGGAETQYF. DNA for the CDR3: TGTGCCACCAGTGCCGGGGGCGCGGAGACCCAGTACTTC.

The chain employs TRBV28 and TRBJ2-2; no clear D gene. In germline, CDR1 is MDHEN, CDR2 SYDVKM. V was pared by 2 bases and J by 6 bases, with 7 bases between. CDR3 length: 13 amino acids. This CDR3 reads CASSLHGPGELFF. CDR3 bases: TGTGCCAGCAGTTTACACGGGCCCGGGGAGCTGTTTTTT.

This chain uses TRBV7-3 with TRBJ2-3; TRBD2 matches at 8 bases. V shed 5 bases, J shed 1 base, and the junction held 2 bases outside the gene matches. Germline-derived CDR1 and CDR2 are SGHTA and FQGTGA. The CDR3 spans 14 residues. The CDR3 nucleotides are TGTGCCAGCAGCCCGACTAGCGGCACAGATACGCAGTATTTT. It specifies CASSPTSGTDTQYF. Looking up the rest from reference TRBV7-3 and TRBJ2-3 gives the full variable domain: GAGVSQTPSNKVTEKGKYVELRCDPISGHTALYWYRQSLGQGPEFLIYFQGTGAADDSGLPNDRFFAVRPEGSVSTLKIQRTERGDSAVYLCASSPTSGTDTQYFGPGTRLTVL.

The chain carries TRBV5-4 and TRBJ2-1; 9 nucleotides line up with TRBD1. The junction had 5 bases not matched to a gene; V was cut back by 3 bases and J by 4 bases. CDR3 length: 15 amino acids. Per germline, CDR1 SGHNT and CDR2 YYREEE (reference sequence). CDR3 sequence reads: CASSSGQGTYNEQFF. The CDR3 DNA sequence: TGTGCCAGCAGCTCAGGACAGGGGACGTACAATGAGCAGTTCTTC.

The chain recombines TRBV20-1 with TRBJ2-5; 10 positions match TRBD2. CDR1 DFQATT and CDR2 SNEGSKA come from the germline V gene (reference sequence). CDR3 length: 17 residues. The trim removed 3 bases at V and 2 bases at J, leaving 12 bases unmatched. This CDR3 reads CSASALRTSGLQETQYF. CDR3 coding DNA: TGCAGTGCTAGTGCGCTGCGGACTAGCGGTTTGCAAGAGACCCAGTACTTC.

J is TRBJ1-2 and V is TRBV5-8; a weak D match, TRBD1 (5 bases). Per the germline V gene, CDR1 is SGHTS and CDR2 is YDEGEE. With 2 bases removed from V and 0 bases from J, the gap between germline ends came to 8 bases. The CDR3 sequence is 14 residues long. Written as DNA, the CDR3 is TGTGCCAGCAGCTTCGCAGGGACTAACTATGGCTACACCTTC. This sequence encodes CASSFAGTNYGYTF.

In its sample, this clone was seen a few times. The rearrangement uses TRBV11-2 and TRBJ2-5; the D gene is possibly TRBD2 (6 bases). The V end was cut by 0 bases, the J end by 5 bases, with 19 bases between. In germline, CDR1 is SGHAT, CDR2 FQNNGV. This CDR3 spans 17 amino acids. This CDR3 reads CASSLDQWGVSEETQYF. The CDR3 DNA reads TGTGCCAGCAGCTTAGATCAATGGGGGGTATCGGAGGAGACCCAGTACTTC.